This T cell receptor (beta chain) was sequenced in a study of blood T cell repertoires in COVID-19. Turning to the study itself: Sites in the United States, Italy and Spain provided acute and convalescent COVID-19 samples. PBMCs, B-cell-depleted T cells, or T cells were the source of the cDNA or gDNA that made up the material.

In regard to this clone: This specimen includes other DNA sequences encoding the same CDR3.

The length of the CDR3 is 11 residues. Germline-derived CDR1 and CDR2 are DFQATT and SNEGSKA (reference sequence). With 3 bases removed from V and 8 bases from J, the gap between germline ends came to 10 bases. Original methodology: Estimation of nucleated cell counts relied on the amplification of reference gene primers. Assay used: immunoSEQ multiplex PCR; TCRdb lists only in-frame clones, some missing. The V and J calls and clone size were taken over from that table, and D and trimming were inferred from the DNA. This sample has 150,000 or so clones, with about four fifths found just once. The material sequenced was peripheral blood. J is TRBJ1-2 and V is TRBV20-1; D remains ambiguous. This clonotype originated in a woman of 80 years or more with acute or convalescent COVID-19. As DNA, the CDR3 is TGCAGTGCTAGGACCGGGTACGGCTACACCTTC. Translated: CSARTGYGYTF.